This T cell receptor (beta chain) is drawn from a study of T cell responses to AZD1222 COVID-19 vaccine. The study's findings and limits: The sample set comprised mostly white British donors with more females, and clonal diversity was possibly underestimated.

Produced via immunoSEQ multiplex PCR; TCRdb's table is partial and in-frame only. The sample shows around 80,000 clones, approximately 83% of them seen only once. A note on this clone: The target antigen is unknown.

This TCR came from an adult who received the AZD1222 COVID-19 vaccine. This material consisted of peripheral blood, taken 28 days after the second AZD1222 dose.

CDR3 loop: CASSQAPEGPPDTQYF. Here the CDR3 DNA reads TGCGCCAGCAGCCAAGCCCCAGAGGGGCCTCCAGATACGCAGTATTTT. The rearrangement joins TRBV4-1 to TRBJ2-3; possibly TRBD1 or TRBD2 for D (5 bases each). Germline-derived CDR1 and CDR2 are MGHRA and YSYEKL. V dropped 1 base and J dropped 4 bases, with 15 bases sitting between them. The CDR3 totals 16 residues.